One sample yielded the 13 T cell receptor beta chains listed below, sequenced in a study of response to subunit inactivated influenza vaccine. One entry per CDR3 protein results from TCRdb running MiXCR on the RT-PCR reads. Of about half a million distinct CDR3 sequences in the sample, over 25% were seen once. Source: CD4+ T cells sorted from PBMCs, taken 5 to 6 days after vaccination. These receptors came from a man aged 45-65 years who received an inactivated influenza vaccine.

The sample holds a few counts of this clonotype. The chain has TRBV9 and TRBJ2-1; 7 nucleotides match TRBD2. Germline CDR1 is SGDLS and CDR2 is YYNGEE. Losses at the gene ends were 5 bases for V and 7 bases for J; bases not matched to a gene: 12. This CDR3 region has 15 residues. CDR3 in DNA: TGTGCCAGCAGTGCTAGCGGAGTCATAGTTAATGAGCAGTTCTTC. It yields the protein CASSASGVIVNEQFF.

The chain combines TRBV5-1 with TRBJ2-7; TRBD2 agrees at 13 bases. The CDR3 consists of 20 residues. Germline values: CDR1 SGHRS, CDR2 YFSETQ. V shed 0 bases, J shed 0 bases, and the junction held 12 bases outside the gene matches. DNA for the CDR3: TGCGCCAGCAGCTTGGGTCGCCTCGGGACTAGCGGGAACCTCTCCTACGAGCAGTACTTC. Translated, it gives CASSLGRLGTSGNLSYEQYF.

The chain links TRBV20-1 to TRBJ2-3; TRBD2 matches 9 bases. CDR1 and CDR2 from the germline V gene are DFQATT and SNEGSKA (reference sequence). Trimming took 6 bases from V and 1 from J; bases not matched to a gene: 5. The CDR3 is made up of 14 amino acids. In DNA, the CDR3 is TGCAGTGCCCACGCTAGCGGGGGCACAGATACGCAGTATTTT. Protein sequence: CSAHASGGTDTQYF.

The chain joins TRBV7-9 to TRBJ2-3; no clear D. The CDR3 runs 13 residues. The V end lost 5 bases, the J end lost 5 bases, and 11 bases lay between the germline ends. Looked up from germline, CDR1 is SEHNR and CDR2 is FQNEAQ (reference sequence). The CDR3 region is CASSRIEEDTQYF. The CDR3 DNA is TGTGCCAGCAGCCGGATAGAGGAAGATACGCAGTATTTT.

This chain joins TRBV28 and TRBJ2-4; tentative D call: TRBD1 (5 bases). Trimming shortened V by 4 bases and J by 6 bases, and 16 bases separated the two germline ends. Germline V gene lookup returns CDR1 MDHEN and CDR2 SYDVKM. The CDR3 sequence is 15 residues long. The CDR3 nucleotides read TGTGCCAGCAGTTCTCAGGCCCAGGGCGGAAACATTCAGTACTTC. It translates to CASSSQAQGGNIQYF.

This clonotype was picked up a small number of times. The chain combines TRBV7-9 with TRBJ1-6; D possibly corresponds to TRBD1 (5 bases). V was cut by 2 bases and J by 6 bases, with 11 bases left in between. CDR1 and CDR2 from the germline V gene are SEHNR and FQNEAQ (reference sequence). CDR3 size: 15 residues. The DNA for the CDR3 is TGTGCCAGCAGCTTACAGGGCGTTAGTAATTCACCCCTCCACTTT. Translating gives CASSLQGVSNSPLHF.

This clonotype was recorded a few times. The chain links TRBV5-1 to TRBJ2-1; 8 bases fit TRBD1. The CDR3 consists of 14 residues. The V segment lost 5 bases and the J segment 8 bases; nucleotides outside the gene matches: 9. From germline, CDR1 is SGHRS and CDR2 YFSETQ. CDR3 loop: CASRGGQEWDEQFF. The CDR3 nucleotides are TGCGCCAGCAGGGGGGGACAGGAGTGGGATGAGCAGTTCTTC.

This clonotype occurred a few times. This chain joins TRBV10-3 and TRBJ1-5, with D possibly TRBD1 on 5 matching bases. This CDR3 contains 15 residues. Germline V gene data show CDR1 as ENHRY and CDR2 as SYGVKD. Trimming took 3 bases from V and 2 from J, leaving 11 bases between them. The CDR3 loop reads CAISDGGRGNQPQHF. DNA of the CDR3: TGTGCCATCAGTGATGGGGGGAGGGGCAATCAGCCCCAGCATTTT.

This clonotype was detected a few times. This rearrangement joins TRBV7-8 to TRBJ2-7, with D perhaps TRBD1 (6 bases). V dropped 4 bases and J dropped 0 bases, with 13 bases sitting between them. CDR1 and CDR2 (germline): SGHVS, FQNEAQ. The CDR3 is 15 residues long. The CDR3, as DNA: TGTGCCAGCAGCTCCAAGAGGGACACCTCCTACGAGCAGTACTTC. Protein: CASSSKRDTSYEQYF.

In its sample, this clonotype was seen a few times. The chain couples TRBV25-1 to TRBJ2-7; D may be TRBD1 or TRBD2 (6 bases each). Germline-derived CDR1 and CDR2 are MGHDK and SYGVNS. This CDR3 has 14 amino acids. Trimming shortened V by 10 bases and J by 4 bases, and 20 bases separated the two germline ends. DNA for the CDR3: TGTGCCATCGGAATGGAATCGGGGGCGTACGAGCAGTACTTC. Protein: CAIGMESGAYEQYF.

This rearrangement joins TRBV2 to TRBJ2-1; 9 positions match TRBD1. The CDR3 contains 15 residues. The ends lost 5 bases at V and 7 bases at J; junction bases unmatched: 9. CDR1 and CDR2 from the germline V gene are SNHLY and FYNNEI. The CDR3 coding sequence is TGTGCCAGCAGTTTCACAGGGGGCGCGGGGAATGAGCAGTTCTTC. It encodes CASSFTGGAGNEQFF.

This chain connects TRBV20-1 to TRBJ2-7, with 14 bases lining up with TRBD2. Trimming at V came to 4 bases and at J to 7 bases, leaving 12 bases not matched to a gene. CDR1 and CDR2 from the germline V gene are DFQATT and SNEGSKA (reference sequence). The CDR3 sequence is 16 residues long. CDR3 protein: CSANGLAGGKGWEQYF. CDR3 coding DNA: TGCAGTGCTAACGGACTAGCGGGAGGCAAGGGTTGGGAGCAGTACTTC.

The chain employs TRBV29-1 and TRBJ1-2, with 10 bases aligning to TRBD1. J gave up 7 bases and V 4 bases, and 9 bases lay outside the gene matches. This CDR3 is built from 14 residues. Germline V CDR1 and CDR2: SQVTM, ANQGSEA. The CDR3: CSVVTGTGVGGYTF. CDR3 DNA: TGCAGCGTTGTCACCGGGACAGGGGTTGGTGGCTACACCTTC.